Following are 5 T cell receptor beta chains from one sample sequenced in a study of shared clonotypes between healthy human individuals. Method: immunoSEQ multiplex PCR; TCRdb's copy keeps in-frame clones and lacks some. The table has about 1 million clones, under 80% seen once. The sample was memory CD4+ T cells sorted from blood. Subset indicated: CD45RA-negative fraction. The receptors stem from a man between 18 and 35 years old in good health.

This clone was seen only a few times. V usage is TRBV30 and J usage is TRBJ2-3; unclear D gene. The V end lost 5 bases, the J end lost 2 bases, and 8 bases lay between the germline ends. CDR1 is GTSNPN and CDR2 is SVGIG in the germline V gene (reference sequence). The CDR3 consists of 12 residues. This CDR3 is CAWGPNTDTQYF. The CDR3 region has the DNA TGTGCCTGGGGACCCAACACAGATACGCAGTATTTT.

CDR3 coding DNA: TGTGCCTGGGGGGGGAGGCTGGGAGGCGAGCAGTACTTC. It yields the protein CAWGGRLGGEQYF. The chain employs TRBV30 and TRBJ2-7, with D maybe TRBD2 (6 bases). Trimming removed 5 bases from V and 6 bases from J, with 17 bases in between. This CDR3 has 13 residues. Germline V CDR1 and CDR2: GTSNPN, SVGIG (reference sequence).

The gene calls are TRBV4-2 and TRBJ2-2, with D possibly matching TRBD1 (5 bases). The CDR3 is 16 amino acids. V shed 6 bases and J shed 5 bases, with 19 bases lying between them. CDR1 LGHNA and CDR2 YNFKEQ come from the germline V gene. The CDR3 loop is CASRQTGIGDTGELFF. The DNA of the CDR3 is TGTGCCAGCAGGCAAACAGGCATTGGGGATACCGGGGAGCTGTTTTTT.

The chain carries TRBV30 and TRBJ1-1; D is unresolved. This CDR3 contains 11 residues. The germline CDR1 and CDR2 sequences are GTSNPN and SVGIG (reference sequence). Trimming left V 6 bases short and J 3 bases short, with 8 bases between. The CDR3 is CACNPDTEAFF. As DNA, the CDR3 is TGTGCCTGTAATCCGGACACTGAAGCTTTCTTT.

J is TRBJ2-7 and V is TRBV29-1; D is tentatively TRBD1 or TRBD2 (7 bases each). V was cut by 6 bases and J by 3 bases, with 18 bases left in between. Per germline, CDR1 SQVTM and CDR2 ANQGSEA. This CDR3 is built from 14 residues. The CDR3 DNA reads TGCAGCGTGAACAGGGGCGGGAGCGACTACGAGCAGTACTTC. This sequence encodes CSVNRGGSDYEQYF.